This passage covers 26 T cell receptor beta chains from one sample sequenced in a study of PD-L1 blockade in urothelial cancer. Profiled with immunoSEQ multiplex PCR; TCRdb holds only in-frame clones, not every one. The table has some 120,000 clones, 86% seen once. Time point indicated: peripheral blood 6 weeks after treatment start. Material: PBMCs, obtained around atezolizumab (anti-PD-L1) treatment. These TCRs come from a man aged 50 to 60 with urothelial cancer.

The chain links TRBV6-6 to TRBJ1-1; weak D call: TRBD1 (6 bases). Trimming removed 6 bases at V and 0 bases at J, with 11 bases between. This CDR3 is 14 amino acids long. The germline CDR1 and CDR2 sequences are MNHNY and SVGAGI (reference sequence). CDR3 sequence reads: CASSEGELNTEAFF. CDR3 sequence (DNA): TGTGCCAGCAGCGAGGGGGAGTTGAACACTGAAGCTTTCTTT.

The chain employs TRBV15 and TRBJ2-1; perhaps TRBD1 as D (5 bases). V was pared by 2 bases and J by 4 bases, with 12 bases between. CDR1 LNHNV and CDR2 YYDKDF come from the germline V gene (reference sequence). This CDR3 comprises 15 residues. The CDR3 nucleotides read TGTGCCACCAGCAGAAAACTACAGGAGTACAATGAGCAGTTCTTC. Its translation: CATSRKLQEYNEQFF.

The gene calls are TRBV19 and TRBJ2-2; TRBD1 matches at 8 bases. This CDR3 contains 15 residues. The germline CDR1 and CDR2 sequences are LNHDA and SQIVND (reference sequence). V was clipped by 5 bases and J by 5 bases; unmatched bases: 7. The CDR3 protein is CASSPGTGDTGELFF. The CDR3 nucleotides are TGTGCCAGTAGTCCCGGGACAGGTGATACCGGGGAGCTGTTTTTT.

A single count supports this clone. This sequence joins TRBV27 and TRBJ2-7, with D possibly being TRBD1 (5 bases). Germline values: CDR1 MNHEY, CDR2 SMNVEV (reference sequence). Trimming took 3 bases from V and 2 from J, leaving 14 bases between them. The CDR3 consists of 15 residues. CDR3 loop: CASSLAGLGPYEQYF. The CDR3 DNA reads TGTGCCAGCAGTTTGGCTGGGTTGGGGCCCTACGAGCAGTACTTC.

The CDR3 sequence: CASSPGTGVYLEQYF. In DNA, the CDR3 is TGTGCCAGCAGCCCGGGGACAGGGGTCTATCTCGAGCAGTACTTC. The chain joins TRBV7-9 to TRBJ2-7; 10 bases align to TRBD1. CDR1 is SEHNR, CDR2 FQNEAQ, per germline (reference sequence). The CDR3 is 15 amino acids. V shed 5 bases and J 6 bases; nucleotides not matched to a gene: 10.

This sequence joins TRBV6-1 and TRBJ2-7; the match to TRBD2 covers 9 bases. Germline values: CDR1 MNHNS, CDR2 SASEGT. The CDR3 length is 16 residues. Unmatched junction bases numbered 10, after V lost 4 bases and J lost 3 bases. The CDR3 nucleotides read TGTGCCAGCAGTGGACCTCTAGCGGGGAATTACTACGAGCAGTACTTC. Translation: CASSGPLAGNYYEQYF.

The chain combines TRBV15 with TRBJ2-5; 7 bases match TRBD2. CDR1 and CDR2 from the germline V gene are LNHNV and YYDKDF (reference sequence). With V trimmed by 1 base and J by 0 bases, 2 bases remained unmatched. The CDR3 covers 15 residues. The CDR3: CATSRGAGYQETQYF. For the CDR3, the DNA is TGTGCCACCAGCAGAGGAGCGGGGTACCAAGAGACCCAGTACTTC.

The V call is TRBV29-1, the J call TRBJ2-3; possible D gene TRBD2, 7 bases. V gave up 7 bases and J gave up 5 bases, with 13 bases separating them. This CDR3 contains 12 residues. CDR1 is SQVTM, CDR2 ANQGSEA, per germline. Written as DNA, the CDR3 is TGCAGCGGGACAGTAGCGGGAGATACGCAGTATTTT. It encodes CSGTVAGDTQYF.

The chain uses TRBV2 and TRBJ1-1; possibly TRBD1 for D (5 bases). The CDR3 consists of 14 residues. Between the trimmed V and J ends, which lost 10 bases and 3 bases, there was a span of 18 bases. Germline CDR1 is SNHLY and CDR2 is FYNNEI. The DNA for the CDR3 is TGTGCCACCTCGCCTGGGGCAGGTGACACTGAAGCTTTCTTT. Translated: CATSPGAGDTEAFF.

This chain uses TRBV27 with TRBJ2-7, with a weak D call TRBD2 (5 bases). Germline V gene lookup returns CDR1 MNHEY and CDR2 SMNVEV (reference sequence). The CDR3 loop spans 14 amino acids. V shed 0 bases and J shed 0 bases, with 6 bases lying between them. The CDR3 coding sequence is TGTGCCAGCAGTTTATCTAGCGCCTCCTACGAGCAGTACTTC. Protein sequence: CASSLSSASYEQYF.

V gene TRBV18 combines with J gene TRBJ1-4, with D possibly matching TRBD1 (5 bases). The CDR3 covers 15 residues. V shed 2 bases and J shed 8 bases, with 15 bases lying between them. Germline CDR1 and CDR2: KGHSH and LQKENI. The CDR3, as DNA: TGTGCCAGCTCACCAGGCCAGGGATCTGGAGAAAAACTGTTTTTT. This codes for CASSPGQGSGEKLFF.

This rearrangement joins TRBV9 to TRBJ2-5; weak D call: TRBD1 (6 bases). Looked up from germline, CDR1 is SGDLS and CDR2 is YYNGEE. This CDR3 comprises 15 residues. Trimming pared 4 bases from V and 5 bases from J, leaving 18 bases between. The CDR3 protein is CASSIQGEGWETQYF. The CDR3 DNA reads TGTGCCAGCAGCATACAGGGAGAGGGGTGGGAGACCCAGTACTTC.

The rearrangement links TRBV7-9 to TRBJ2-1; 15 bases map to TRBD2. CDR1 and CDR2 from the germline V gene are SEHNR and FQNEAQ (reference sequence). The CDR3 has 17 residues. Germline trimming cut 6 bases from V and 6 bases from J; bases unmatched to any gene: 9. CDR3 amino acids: CASSGLAGGPRSNEQFF. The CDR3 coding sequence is TGTGCCAGCAGTGGACTAGCGGGAGGGCCGAGGAGCAATGAGCAGTTCTTC.

CDR3 bases: TGTGCCAGTAGTATACTAGCGGGTGTAGCCGGGGAGCTGTTTTTT. Amino acids: CASSILAGVAGELFF. The V gene is TRBV19, the J gene TRBJ2-2; TRBD2 matches at 8 bases. The V and J ends lost 2 bases and 6 bases, in that order; junction bases with no gene match: 5. This CDR3 comprises 15 residues. Germline loops: CDR1 LNHDA, CDR2 SQIVND (reference sequence).

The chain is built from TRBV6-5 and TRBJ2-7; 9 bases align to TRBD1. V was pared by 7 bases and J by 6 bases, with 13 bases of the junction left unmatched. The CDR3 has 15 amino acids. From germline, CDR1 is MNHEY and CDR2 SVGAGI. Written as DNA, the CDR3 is TGTGCCAGCACCTACGGGGGGACAGGGTTATCCGAGCAGTACTTC. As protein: CASTYGGTGLSEQYF.

The CDR3 DNA reads as TGTGCCAGCAGTTCAGACTGGGCAACTAATGAAAAACTGTTTTTT. Translation: CASSSDWATNEKLFF. This chain connects TRBV28 to TRBJ1-4; no reliable D call. This CDR3 spans 15 amino acids. Germline V gene data show CDR1 as MDHEN and CDR2 as SYDVKM. V was pared by 4 bases and J by 0 bases, with 9 bases between.

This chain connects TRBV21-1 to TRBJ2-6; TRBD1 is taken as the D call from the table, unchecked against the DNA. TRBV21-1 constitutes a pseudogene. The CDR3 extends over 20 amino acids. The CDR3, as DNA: TGTGCCAGCAGCAAAGGGGATAAGTACGAAGGGGGCTCTGGGGCCAACGTCCTGACTTTC. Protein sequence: CASSKGDKYEGGSGANVLTF.

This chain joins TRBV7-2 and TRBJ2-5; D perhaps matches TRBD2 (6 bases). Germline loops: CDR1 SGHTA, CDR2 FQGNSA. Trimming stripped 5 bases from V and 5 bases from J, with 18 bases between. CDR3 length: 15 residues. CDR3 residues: CASSQVGLIAETQYF. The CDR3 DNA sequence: TGTGCCAGCAGCCAGGTCGGACTAATCGCGGAGACCCAGTACTTC.

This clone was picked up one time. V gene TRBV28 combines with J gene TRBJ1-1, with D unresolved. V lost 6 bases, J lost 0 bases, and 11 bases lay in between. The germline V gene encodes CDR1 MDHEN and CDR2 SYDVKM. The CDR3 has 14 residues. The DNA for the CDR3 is TGTGCCAGCAGCCCAATTAGAATGAACACTGAAGCTTTCTTT. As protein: CASSPIRMNTEAFF.

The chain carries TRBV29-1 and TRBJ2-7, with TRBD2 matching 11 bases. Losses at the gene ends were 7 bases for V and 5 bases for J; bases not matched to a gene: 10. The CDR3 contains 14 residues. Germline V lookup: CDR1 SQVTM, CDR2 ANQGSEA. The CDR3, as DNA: TGCAGCGCTCGGAGACTAGCGGGAACTGACGAGCAGTACTTC. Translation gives CSARRLAGTDEQYF.

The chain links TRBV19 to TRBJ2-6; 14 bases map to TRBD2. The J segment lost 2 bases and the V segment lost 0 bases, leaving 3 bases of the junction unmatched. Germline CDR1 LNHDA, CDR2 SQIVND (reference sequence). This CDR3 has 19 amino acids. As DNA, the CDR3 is TGTGCCAGTAGTATAGACCGGACTAGCGGGAGGACTGGGGCCAACGTCCTGACTTTC. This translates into CASSIDRTSGRTGANVLTF. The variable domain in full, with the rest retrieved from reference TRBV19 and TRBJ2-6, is DGGITQSPKYLFRKEGQNVTLSCEQNLNHDAMYWYRQDPGQGLRLIYYSQIVNDFQKGDIAEGYSVSREKKESFPLTVTSAQKNPTAFYLCASSIDRTSGRTGANVLTFGAGSRLTVL.

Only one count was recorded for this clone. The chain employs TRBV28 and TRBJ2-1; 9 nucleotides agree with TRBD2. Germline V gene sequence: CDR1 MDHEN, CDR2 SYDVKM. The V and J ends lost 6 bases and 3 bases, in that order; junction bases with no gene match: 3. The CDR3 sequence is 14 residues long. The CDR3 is CASRSGGHYNEQFF. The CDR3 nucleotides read TGTGCCAGCAGAAGCGGGGGGCACTACAATGAGCAGTTCTTC.

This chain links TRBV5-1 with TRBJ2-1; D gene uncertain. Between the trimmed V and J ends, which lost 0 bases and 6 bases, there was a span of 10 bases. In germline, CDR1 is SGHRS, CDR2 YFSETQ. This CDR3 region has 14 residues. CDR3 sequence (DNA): TGCGCCAGCAGCTTGGCAGACTCAACCAATGAGCAGTTCTTC. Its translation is CASSLADSTNEQFF.

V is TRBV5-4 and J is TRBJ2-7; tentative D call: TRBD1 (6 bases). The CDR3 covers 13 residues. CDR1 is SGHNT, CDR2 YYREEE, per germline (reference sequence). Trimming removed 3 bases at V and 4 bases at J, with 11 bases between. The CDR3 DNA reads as TGTGCCAGCAGCTCAGGGACACTGTACGAGCAGTACTTC. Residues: CASSSGTLYEQYF.

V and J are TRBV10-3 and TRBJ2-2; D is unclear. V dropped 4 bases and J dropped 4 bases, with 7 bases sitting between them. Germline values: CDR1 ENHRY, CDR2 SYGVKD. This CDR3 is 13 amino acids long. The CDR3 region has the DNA TGTGCCATCAGTGCAACTGGCACCGGGGAGCTGTTTTTT. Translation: CAISATGTGELFF.

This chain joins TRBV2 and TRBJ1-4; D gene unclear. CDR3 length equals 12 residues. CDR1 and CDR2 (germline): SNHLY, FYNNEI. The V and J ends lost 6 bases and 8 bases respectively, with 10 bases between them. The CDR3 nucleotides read TGTGCCAGCAGCTACGTCCCCGAAAAACTGTTTTTT. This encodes CASSYVPEKLFF.